Reported below is one TCR beta chain. The sample originates from a study of shared clonotypes between healthy human individuals. Every subset's genomic DNA went evenly onto several immunoSEQ plates. The repertoire was sequenced with immunoSEQ multiplex PCR; TCRdb's copy has only in-frame clones and lacks some. The sample has 950,000 to 1,300,000 clones, 65% to 75% seen once. Trimming took off 3 bases at V and 2 bases at J, with 5 bases between the two ends. Germline CDR1 SNHLY, CDR2 FYNNEI. The CDR3 runs to 12 residues. Sequenced sample: memory CD4+ T cells sorted from blood. Subset in this sample: CD45RA-negative fraction. This TCR came from a man aged 18 to 29 in good health. The gene calls are TRBV2 and TRBJ2-7, with TRBD2 as a possible D gene (5 bases). This CDR3 reads CASSEGAYEQYF. The CDR3 DNA follows: TGTGCCAGCAGTGAGGGAGCCTACGAGCAGTACTTC.